Only a few counts were recorded for the clone carrying this T cell receptor (beta chain). These data belong to a study of T cell repertoires in cytomegalovirus infection. Each CDR3 protein gets one entry after TCRdb re-called the reads with MiXCR. This sample yields roughly 230,000 distinct CDR3 sequences, of which 17% are seen a single time; around 47% belongs to the top ten. V lost 4 bases to trimming and J lost 3 bases; unmatched junction nucleotides: 11. Germline CDR1 is SNHLY and CDR2 is FYNNEI. CDR3 length equals 18 residues. The sequence was obtained from a human donor in good health (CMV status not recorded). Some clones in this sample may be carry-over from other donors' samples. The chain has TRBV2 and TRBJ2-5; 13 nucleotides align to TRBD2. The sample comprised CD8+ T cells from PBMCs. CDR3 region: CASSGYPWTSGGEETQYF. DNA for the CDR3: TGTGCCAGCAGTGGATACCCTTGGACTAGCGGGGGCGAAGAGACCCAGTACTTC.